The 30 T cell receptor beta chains below were found in one sample sequenced in a study of blood T cell repertoires in COVID-19. This table comes from immunoSEQ multiplex PCR, and its TCRdb copy is limited to in-frame clones, with some not included. The table shows approximately 56,000 clones, with 89% occurring only once. Sequences were obtained from peripheral blood. These receptor sequences come from a woman aged 55 to 70 with COVID-19, enrolled during active disease.

This clone was seen a few times. The genes are TRBV10-3 and TRBJ2-3, with 16 bases identical to TRBD2. CDR1 and CDR2 (germline): ENHRY, SYGVKD. CDR3 length: 20 amino acids. V lost 4 bases, J lost 0 bases, and 10 bases stayed unmatched. CDR3 loop: CAISGGSGTSGGASTDTQYF. The CDR3 nucleotides read TGTGCCATCAGTGGCGGCTCCGGGACTAGCGGGGGGGCTAGCACAGATACGCAGTATTTT.

The chain recombines TRBV10-3 with TRBJ2-7, with D possibly matching TRBD1 (8 bases). Deletions cut 4 bases from V and 2 bases from J, with 15 bases between. There are 15 residues in the CDR3. The germline V gene has CDR1 ENHRY and CDR2 SYGVKD. CDR3 DNA sequence: TGTGCCATCAGTGTCGGCGGGGGACAGGCCTACGAGCAGTACTTC. Its protein is CAISVGGGQAYEQYF.

The gene calls are TRBV18 and TRBJ2-1; D is possibly TRBD2 (5 bases). The CDR3 extends over 15 amino acids. Germline CDR1 reads KGHSH; CDR2 reads LQKENI. The V end was cut by 3 bases, the J end by 0 bases, with 9 bases between. CDR3 amino acids: CASSPGESSYNEQFF. The CDR3 nucleotides read TGTGCCAGCTCACCGGGAGAGAGCTCCTACAATGAGCAGTTCTTC.

The chain carries TRBV12-3 or TRBV12-4 and TRBJ2-7, with 7 bases identical to TRBD1. The CDR3 consists of 13 residues. Germline trimming cut 6 bases from V and 3 bases from J; bases unmatched to any gene: 5. This chain's CDR3 is CASSGTVGYEQYF. CDR3 nucleotide sequence: TGTGCCAGCAGCGGGACAGTAGGCTACGAGCAGTACTTC.

This clone has a single count. The chain uses TRBV6-2 or TRBV6-3 and TRBJ1-2; maybe TRBD1 (5 bases). V gave up 2 bases and J gave up 7 bases, with 8 bases separating them. Looked up from germline, CDR1 is MNHEY and CDR2 is SVGEGT. The CDR3 is 12 amino acids. As DNA, the CDR3 is TGTGCCAGCAGTTACGGGAGGGGTGGCTACACCTTC. Residues: CASSYGRGGYTF.

This clone was counted a few times. The chain links TRBV18 to TRBJ2-7; 8 nucleotides line up with TRBD1. The CDR3 covers 14 residues. The J segment lost 4 bases and the V segment lost 3 bases, leaving 5 bases of the junction unmatched. Germline V gene sequence: CDR1 KGHSH, CDR2 LQKENI. The CDR3 loop is CASSPRTGRYEQYF. In nucleotides, the CDR3 is TGTGCCAGCTCACCTCGGACAGGGCGGTACGAGCAGTACTTC.

The J gene is TRBJ2-1, the V gene TRBV28; the match to TRBD1 covers 8 bases. V shed 5 bases, J shed 5 bases, and the junction held 5 bases outside the gene matches. There are 14 residues in the CDR3. Germline V gene data show CDR1 as MDHEN and CDR2 as SYDVKM. In DNA, the CDR3 is TGTGCCAGCAGTCCTCCGGGACAGGACAATGAGCAGTTCTTC. It specifies CASSPPGQDNEQFF.

This clone has more than one count but fewer than ten. V is TRBV20-1 and J is TRBJ2-5; TRBD2 might be the D (5 bases). The CDR3 has 15 amino acids. V was cut by 3 bases and J by 2 bases, with 16 bases left in between. Germline values: CDR1 DFQATT, CDR2 SNEGSKA (reference sequence). The CDR3 here is CSASRTPGVQETQYF. The DNA for the CDR3 is TGCAGTGCTAGTCGGACTCCCGGGGTACAAGAGACCCAGTACTTC.

This clone showed up just a few times. This chain links TRBV29-1 with TRBJ1-2; 7 bases fit TRBD1. The ends lost 0 bases at V and 4 bases at J; junction bases unmatched: 5. The CDR3 has 14 amino acids. In germline, CDR1 is SQVTM, CDR2 ANQGSEA. The CDR3 DNA sequence: TGCAGCGTTGAAGATCGAGGGGGCGGCTATGGCTACACCTTC. As protein: CSVEDRGGGYGYTF. Full variable domain (rest looked up from reference TRBV29-1 and TRBJ1-2): SAVISQKPSRDICQRGTSLTIQCQVDSQVTMMFWYRQQPGQSLTLIATANQGSEATYESGFVIDKFPISRPNLTFSTLTVSNMSPEDSSIYLCSVEDRGGGYGYTFGSGTRLTVV.

The chain carries TRBV7-9 and TRBJ1-3; perhaps TRBD1 as D (5 bases). V gave up 4 bases and J gave up 4 bases, with 8 bases separating them. This CDR3 has 13 amino acids. Germline CDR1 is SEHNR and CDR2 is FQNEAQ (reference sequence). DNA of the CDR3: TGTGCCAGCAGCTCAGGGTCCGGAAACACCATATATTTT. The encoded protein is CASSSGSGNTIYF.

The chain employs TRBV7-2 and TRBJ2-4; no definite D call. The CDR3 loop spans 15 amino acids. Germline V gives CDR1 SGHTA, CDR2 FQGNSA. V lost 5 bases and J 4 bases, leaving 15 bases between the germline ends. The CDR3 DNA sequence: TGTGCCAGCAGCACCCACGCCGAGACTAAAAACATTCAGTACTTC. This sequence encodes CASSTHAETKNIQYF.

J is TRBJ1-3 and V is TRBV10-3, with TRBD1 as a possible D gene (5 bases). There are 15 residues in the CDR3. Germline CDR1 is ENHRY and CDR2 is SYGVKD. The V and J ends lost 8 bases and 0 bases respectively, with 14 bases between them. The CDR3: CAIGGGSTSGNTIYF. The CDR3 DNA reads as TGTGCCATCGGCGGGGGATCTACCTCTGGAAACACCATATATTTT.

The CDR3 coding sequence is TGTGCCAGCAGCTGGAATTCAGGTGCTGGAAACACCATATATTTT. It is translated as CASSWNSGAGNTIYF. The rearrangement links TRBV3-1 (or the pseudogene TRBV3-2) to TRBJ1-3; D not resolved. Trimming cost V 5 bases and J 2 bases, with 13 bases left between them. Germline CDR1 and CDR2: LGHDT and YNNKEL (reference sequence). This CDR3 has 15 residues.

This rearrangement joins TRBV24-1 to TRBJ2-1, with 7 bases that match TRBD2. Germline-derived CDR1 and CDR2 are KGHDR and SFDVKD. The CDR3 totals 17 residues. J lost 0 bases, V lost 3 bases, and 7 bases had no gene match. CDR3 coding DNA: TGTGCCACCAGTGATCGGCCGCGGGGGAGCTCCTACAATGAGCAGTTCTTC. This gives the protein CATSDRPRGSSYNEQFF.

The rearrangement links TRBV11-3 to TRBJ2-5; TRBD1 aligns across 9 bases. Germline V gene data show CDR1 as SGHNT and CDR2 as YENEEA. CDR3 length: 15 amino acids. V dropped 0 bases and J dropped 4; count of bases not matched to a gene: 3. Here the CDR3 DNA reads TGTGCCAGCAGCTTAGAAACAGGGGGCCGAGAGACCCAGTACTTC. Translation: CASSLETGGRETQYF.

V usage is TRBV6-6 and J usage is TRBJ2-7; D is uncertain. V lost 6 bases and J 2 bases, leaving 17 bases between the germline ends. Germline CDR1 MNHNY, CDR2 SVGAGI (reference sequence). CDR3 length: 15 residues. CDR3 protein: CASSRTASIPYEQYF. CDR3 coding DNA: TGTGCCAGCAGCCGAACAGCAAGTATACCCTACGAGCAGTACTTC.

In this sample, this clone turned up once. The chain's CDR3 is CASSLQGADTQYF. The DNA of the CDR3 is TGTGCCAGCAGCTTGCAGGGGGCAGATACGCAGTATTTT. The gene calls are TRBV5-4 and TRBJ2-3; 7 bases are a match to TRBD1. Germline assignment: CDR1 SGHNT and CDR2 YYREEE (reference sequence). V shed 1 base, J shed 4 bases, and the junction held 0 bases outside the gene matches. The CDR3 is made up of 13 amino acids.

This clone was observed a handful of times. The chain recombines TRBV5-1 with TRBJ1-2, with D hard to call. The germline V and J ends were trimmed by 1 base and 2 bases, with 12 bases remaining between them. In germline, CDR1 is SGHRS, CDR2 YFSETQ. This CDR3 is 15 amino acids long. Written as DNA, the CDR3 is TGCGCCAGCAGCTTGAGCGGGGATTCAAACTATGGCTACACCTTC. Translation: CASSLSGDSNYGYTF.

The rearrangement uses TRBV6-5 and TRBJ2-5, with 9 bases lining up with TRBD2. The CDR3 has 15 residues. CDR1 MNHEY and CDR2 SVGAGI come from the germline V gene. Losses at the gene ends were 0 bases for V and 3 bases for J; bases not matched to a gene: 2. The CDR3 nucleotides are TGTGCCAGCAGTTACTCGGCGGGAGGGAAAGAGACCCAGTACTTC. Protein product: CASSYSAGGKETQYF.

J is TRBJ1-3 and V is TRBV18; the D is unclear. V shed 6 bases and J shed 0 bases, with 9 bases lying between them. The CDR3 covers 14 residues. Germline V gives CDR1 KGHSH, CDR2 LQKENI. The CDR3 loop reads CASSIDISGNTIYF. The CDR3 region has the DNA TGTGCCAGCTCGATCGACATCTCTGGAAACACCATATATTTT.

V is TRBV27 and J is TRBJ2-2, with 7 bases that match TRBD2. Germline CDR1 and CDR2: MNHEY and SMNVEV (reference sequence). Trimming took 6 bases from V and 3 from J; bases not matched to a gene: 10. There are 16 residues in the CDR3. In DNA form, the CDR3 reads TGTGCCAGCAGACCCTATAGGGAGGGAGACACCGGGGAGCTGTTTTTT. It translates to CASRPYREGDTGELFF.

The chain recombines TRBV5-6 with TRBJ2-1; maybe TRBD2 (5 bases). The V gene's germline CDR1 is SGHDT and CDR2 YYEEEE. Trimming shortened V by 5 bases and J by 5 bases, and 11 bases separated the two germline ends. CDR3 length: 13 residues. CDR3 DNA sequence: TGTGCCAGCAGGCACACTAGGAACAATGAGCAGTTCTTC. This sequence encodes CASRHTRNNEQFF.

The V and J genes are TRBV5-4 and TRBJ1-1; perhaps TRBD1 as D (5 bases). Trimming took 0 bases from V and 3 from J, leaving 6 bases between them. The germline gives CDR1 SGHNT, CDR2 YYREEE (reference sequence). There are 13 residues in the CDR3. The CDR3 sequence is CASSLGTHTEAFF. CDR3 nucleotides: TGTGCCAGCAGCTTGGGGACACACACTGAAGCTTTCTTT.

CDR3 sequence (DNA): TGTGCCAGCAGCCTGGGACTAGCGGGAGGGCGATACTTC. Protein: CASSLGLAGGRYF. The chain uses TRBV12-3 or TRBV12-4 and TRBJ2-7, with 16 nucleotides matching TRBD2. This CDR3 has 13 amino acids. The V segment lost 6 bases and the J segment 13 bases; nucleotides outside the gene matches: 6.

The chain joins TRBV19 to TRBJ2-2; 9 nucleotides line up with TRBD1. The CDR3 has 16 amino acids. Losses at the gene ends were 5 bases for V and 2 bases for J; bases not matched to a gene: 6. CDR1 and CDR2 from the germline V gene are LNHDA and SQIVND (reference sequence). The CDR3 DNA is TGTGCCAGTAGTCCCCGGACAGGGGTTAACACCGGGGAGCTGTTTTTT. This sequence encodes CASSPRTGVNTGELFF.

The chain joins TRBV27 to TRBJ2-2; 7 nucleotides line up with TRBD1. This CDR3 is built from 13 residues. Germline CDR1 and CDR2: MNHEY and SMNVEV (reference sequence). V gave up 6 bases and J gave up 5 bases; unmatched junction bases: 3. In DNA, the CDR3 is TGTGCCAGCAGAAAACAGGGGACCGGGGAGCTGTTTTTT. This translates into CASRKQGTGELFF.

In nucleotides, the CDR3 is TGCAGCGTGGAACAGGGTCTCTCTGGAAACACCATATATTTT. This gives the protein CSVEQGLSGNTIYF. V and J are TRBV29-1 and TRBJ1-3; tentatively, D is TRBD1 (6 bases). V was trimmed by 6 bases and J by 0 bases, leaving 12 bases between them. CDR1 and CDR2 from the germline V gene are SQVTM and ANQGSEA. The CDR3 consists of 14 residues.

The chain combines TRBV3-1 (or the pseudogene TRBV3-2) with TRBJ2-2, with 9 bases lining up with TRBD2. Losses at the gene ends were 1 base for V and 0 bases for J; bases not matched to a gene: 6. The CDR3 is 18 amino acids. Germline CDR1 and CDR2: LGHDT and YNNKEL (reference sequence). This chain's CDR3 is CASSQGGSGGANTGELFF. The CDR3 bases are TGTGCCAGCAGCCAAGGTGGTAGCGGGGGCGCGAACACCGGGGAGCTGTTTTTT.

The chain couples TRBV5-8 to TRBJ1-1; D perhaps matches TRBD1 (6 bases). The CDR3 length is 13 residues. Germline loops: CDR1 SGHTS, CDR2 YDEGEE. V lost 4 bases and J 10 bases, leaving 17 bases between the germline ends. The CDR3 coding sequence is TGTGCCAGCAGCCTACGTCGGGGGGCAAGAGCTTTCTTT. It translates to CASSLRRGARAFF.

By share of the sample, this clone is medium-sized. The chain links TRBV27 to TRBJ2-1, with 14 bases fitting TRBD2. Germline CDR1 is MNHEY and CDR2 is SMNVEV (reference sequence). The CDR3 contains 16 residues. J was trimmed by 14 bases and V by 4 bases; bases with no gene match: 13. CDR3 residues: CASSSGPGTSGRVEFF. CDR3 DNA sequence: TGTGCCAGCAGTTCTGGTCCCGGGACTAGCGGGAGAGTTGAGTTCTTC.